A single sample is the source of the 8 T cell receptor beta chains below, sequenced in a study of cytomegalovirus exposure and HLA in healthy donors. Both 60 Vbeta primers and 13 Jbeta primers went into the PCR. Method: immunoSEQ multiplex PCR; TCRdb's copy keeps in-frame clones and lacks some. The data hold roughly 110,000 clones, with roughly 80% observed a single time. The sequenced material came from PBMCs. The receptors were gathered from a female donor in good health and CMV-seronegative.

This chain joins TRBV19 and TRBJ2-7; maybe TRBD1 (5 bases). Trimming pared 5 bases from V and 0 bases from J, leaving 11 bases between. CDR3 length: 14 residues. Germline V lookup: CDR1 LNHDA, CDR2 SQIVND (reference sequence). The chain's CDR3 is CASSLGQHSYEQYF. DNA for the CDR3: TGTGCCAGTAGTCTCGGACAACACTCCTACGAGCAGTACTTC.

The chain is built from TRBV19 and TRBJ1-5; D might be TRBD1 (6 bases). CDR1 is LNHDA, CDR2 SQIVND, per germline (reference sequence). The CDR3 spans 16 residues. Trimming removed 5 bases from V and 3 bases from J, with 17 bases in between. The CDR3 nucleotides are TGTGCCAGTAGTCTGCGACAGGCTTCTTACAATCAGCCCCAGCATTTT. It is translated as CASSLRQASYNQPQHF.

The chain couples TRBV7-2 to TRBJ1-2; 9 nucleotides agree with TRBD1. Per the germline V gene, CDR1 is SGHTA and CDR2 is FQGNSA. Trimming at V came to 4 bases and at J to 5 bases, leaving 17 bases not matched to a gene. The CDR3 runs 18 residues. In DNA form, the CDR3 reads TGTGCCAGCAGCTCGCTGGTAGACAGGGGGGTGCCACATTATGGCTACACCTTC. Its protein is CASSSLVDRGVPHYGYTF.

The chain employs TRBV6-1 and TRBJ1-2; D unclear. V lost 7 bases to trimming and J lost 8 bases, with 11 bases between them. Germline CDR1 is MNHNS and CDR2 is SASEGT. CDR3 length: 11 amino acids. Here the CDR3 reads CASIFDWGYTF. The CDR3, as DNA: TGTGCCAGCATATTCGACTGGGGCTACACCTTC.

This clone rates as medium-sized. Here the CDR3 reads CASSPFEWSSPLHF. The CDR3 coding sequence is TGTGCCAGCAGCCCCTTTGAGTGGTCTTCACCCCTCCACTTT. The chain is built from TRBV5-5 and TRBJ1-6; D call uncertain. Trimming removed 4 bases at V and 9 bases at J, with 14 bases between. The CDR3 runs to 14 residues. Germline CDR1 reads SGHKS; CDR2 reads YYEKEE (reference sequence). The full variable domain, its missing parts supplied by reference TRBV5-5 and TRBJ1-6, is DAGVTQSPTHLIKTRGQQVTLRCSPISGHKSVSWYQQVLGQGPQFIFQYYEKEERGRGNFPDRFSARQFPNYSSELNVNALLLGDSALYLCASSPFEWSSPLHFGNGTRLTVT.

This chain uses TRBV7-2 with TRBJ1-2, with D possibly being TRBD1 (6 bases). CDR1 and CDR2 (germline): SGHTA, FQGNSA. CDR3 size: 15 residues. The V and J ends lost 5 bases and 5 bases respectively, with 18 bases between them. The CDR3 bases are TGTGCCAGCAGCCGAACAGGGTCTGGAGGATATGGCTACACCTTC. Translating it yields CASSRTGSGGYGYTF.

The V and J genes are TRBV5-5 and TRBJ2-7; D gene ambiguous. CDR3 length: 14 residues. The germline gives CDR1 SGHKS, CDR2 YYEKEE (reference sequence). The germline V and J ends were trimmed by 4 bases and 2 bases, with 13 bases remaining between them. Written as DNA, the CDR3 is TGTGCCAGCAGCCCCTCACCGAACACCTACGAGCAGTACTTC. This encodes CASSPSPNTYEQYF.

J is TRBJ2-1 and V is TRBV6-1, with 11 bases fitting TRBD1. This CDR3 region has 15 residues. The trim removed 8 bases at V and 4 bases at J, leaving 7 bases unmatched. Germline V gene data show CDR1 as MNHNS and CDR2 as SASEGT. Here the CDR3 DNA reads TGTGCCAGCGAAGAAGGACAGGGGGCGTACAATGAGCAGTTCTTC. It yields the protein CASEEGQGAYNEQFF.